These 24 T cell receptor beta chains were all obtained from the same sample, sequenced in a study of neurological immune-mediated disorders. This sample's time point: longitudinal time-point 2. From the 5' RACE reads, TCRdb called clonotypes with MiXCR, one entry per CDR3 protein. The table lists over 30,000 distinct CDR3 sequences, about 13% of them singletons. Sequenced input: PBMCs. Source of these receptors: a woman aged 40 to 50 in good health.

This clonotype was counted ten times or more. The genes are TRBV6-2 or TRBV6-3 and TRBJ1-2; D is perhaps TRBD1 (5 bases). CDR3 size: 13 residues. Germline CDR1 reads MNHEY; CDR2 reads SVGEGT. V gave up 6 bases and J gave up 3 bases, with 11 bases separating them. CDR3 amino acids: CASSPQGDYGYTF. The DNA for the CDR3 is TGTGCCAGCAGCCCGCAGGGAGACTATGGCTACACCTTC.

This clonotype was found many times. The CDR3 region has the DNA TGTGCCAGCAGTGAACGGGTAGAGAACTATGGCTACACCTTC. It is translated as CASSERVENYGYTF. The rearrangement uses TRBV2 and TRBJ1-2; D remains ambiguous. The CDR3 contains 14 residues. V dropped 2 bases and J dropped 2 bases, with 9 bases sitting between them. Germline loops: CDR1 SNHLY, CDR2 FYNNEI.

This clonotype came up a few times. CDR3 in amino acids: CAWRDEGGNIQYF. The CDR3 DNA reads as TGTGCCTGGAGGGACGAAGGAGGTAACATTCAGTACTTC. This chain connects TRBV30 to TRBJ2-4, with D possibly TRBD2 on 5 matching bases. The germline CDR1 and CDR2 sequences are GTSNPN and SVGIG (reference sequence). This CDR3 is built from 13 residues. The V and J ends lost 3 bases and 7 bases respectively, with 13 bases between them.

This clonotype was recorded at least ten times. V usage is TRBV14 and J usage is TRBJ2-1; the D is unclear. The CDR3 is 13 residues long. Trimming pared 4 bases from V and 4 bases from J, leaving 8 bases between. Germline loops: CDR1 SGHDN, CDR2 FVKESK. In nucleotides, the CDR3 is TGTGCCAGCAGCCGCGACACATACAATGAGCAGTTCTTC. Amino acids: CASSRDTYNEQFF.

This clonotype appeared many times. J is TRBJ1-1 and V is TRBV6-1; D unclear. Germline CDR1 and CDR2: MNHNS and SASEGT. V shed 7 bases and J shed 0 bases, with 9 bases lying between them. The CDR3 has 13 residues. For the CDR3, the DNA is TGTGCCAGCACCAGCGACTTGAACACTGAAGCTTTCTTT. It is translated as CASTSDLNTEAFF.

This clonotype was counted a single time. A read error may account for a junction end that differs from germline. The chain couples TRBV20-1 to TRBJ2-2, with D perhaps TRBD2 (6 bases). The germline gives CDR1 DFQATT, CDR2 SNEGSKA (reference sequence). The CDR3 consists of 14 residues. CDR3 in DNA: TGCAGTGCTAGCTCCCCGGTGTCCCCCGGGGGGCTGTTTTTT. Protein: CSASSPVSPGGLFF.

This clonotype appeared many times. This rearrangement joins TRBV20-1 to TRBJ2-5; TRBD2 matches at 10 bases. Germline V gene data show CDR1 as DFQATT and CDR2 as SNEGSKA (reference sequence). The J segment lost 5 bases and the V segment lost 2 bases, leaving 11 bases of the junction unmatched. The CDR3 loop spans 16 amino acids. In nucleotides, the CDR3 is TGCAGTGCTAGATCTCGACGGCTAGCGGGGGTTGAGACCCAGTACTTC. Translated: CSARSRRLAGVETQYF.

There are many counts of this clonotype. V and J are TRBV5-6 and TRBJ2-1, with TRBD2 as a possible D gene (6 bases). The CDR3 sequence is 13 residues long. The V and J ends lost 2 bases and 5 bases respectively, with 8 bases between them. Germline V gene sequence: CDR1 SGHDT, CDR2 YYEEEE. CDR3 sequence: CASSFRGNNEQFF. DNA for the CDR3: TGTGCCAGCAGCTTTCGCGGGAACAATGAGCAGTTCTTC.

In its sample, this clonotype was seen once. The chain links TRBV18 to TRBJ1-6; maybe TRBD1 (5 bases). The V end lost 3 bases, the J end lost 4 bases, and 10 bases lay between the germline ends. This CDR3 has 15 amino acids. Germline-derived CDR1 and CDR2 are KGHSH and LQKENI. The CDR3 protein is CASSPEPGYNSPLHF. As DNA, the CDR3 is TGTGCCAGCTCACCTGAACCAGGGTATAATTCACCCCTCCACTTT.

This clonotype was observed at least ten times. This chain connects TRBV5-6 to TRBJ2-7, with unresolved D. CDR3 length: 15 residues. Germline CDR1 is SGHDT and CDR2 is YYEEEE. Between the trimmed V and J ends, which lost 1 base and 3 bases, there was a span of 14 bases. The CDR3 reads CASSLFNYPNYEQYF. CDR3 DNA: TGTGCCAGCAGCTTGTTTAACTACCCAAACTACGAGCAGTACTTC.

This clonotype was detected ten times or more. This chain links TRBV29-1 with TRBJ1-5; D not resolved. The CDR3 covers 13 residues. V lost 6 bases and J lost 5, with 14 bases in between. Germline V CDR1 and CDR2: SQVTM, ANQGSEA. DNA of the CDR3: TGCAGCGTGGGCTGGCGCGGGGATCAGCCCCAGCATTTT. It is translated as CSVGWRGDQPQHF.

The sample holds one count of this clonotype. The V and J genes are TRBV9 and TRBJ2-3, with TRBD2 identical over 7 bases. With V trimmed by 0 bases and J by 5 bases, 3 bases remained unmatched. This CDR3 contains 14 residues. CDR1 and CDR2 (germline): SGDLS, YYNGEE. The CDR3: CASSVVGGGDTQYF. The CDR3 DNA follows: TGTGCCAGCAGCGTAGTTGGGGGGGGAGATACGCAGTATTTT.

The rearrangement links TRBV4-2 to TRBJ1-1, with 7 nucleotides matching TRBD1. V shed 4 bases, J shed 6 bases, and the junction held 14 bases outside the gene matches. Germline assignment: CDR1 LGHNA and CDR2 YNFKEQ. CDR3 length equals 16 residues. CDR3 residues: CASSLRGDREFAEAFF. CDR3 sequence (DNA): TGTGCCAGCAGCCTCCGTGGTGACAGGGAATTCGCTGAAGCTTTCTTT.

This clonotype was counted at least ten times. The chain uses TRBV10-3 and TRBJ2-3; TRBD2 is a possible D gene (5 bases). The length of the CDR3 is 14 residues. Trimming cost V 6 bases and J 4 bases, with 14 bases left between them. Looked up from germline, CDR1 is ENHRY and CDR2 is SYGVKD. In DNA form, the CDR3 reads TGTGCCATCAGGAACGGGGTTGGGGCAGATACGCAGTATTTT. This gives the protein CAIRNGVGADTQYF.

The chain carries TRBV5-1 and TRBJ2-5; D is ambiguous. CDR1 and CDR2 (germline): SGHRS, YFSETQ. The CDR3 runs to 16 residues. The V gene lost 10 bases and the J gene lost 1 base, with 23 bases spanning the gap. CDR3 region: CACSPTSHSFQETQYF. Written as DNA, the CDR3 is TGCGCCTGTAGCCCAACATCCCACTCCTTCCAAGAGACCCAGTACTTC.

This clonotype was seen repeatedly, ten times or more. The rearrangement uses TRBV4-1 and TRBJ1-1; perhaps TRBD1 as D (5 bases). Trimming removed 0 bases at V and 8 bases at J, with 10 bases between. The CDR3 has 13 residues. Per the germline V gene, CDR1 is MGHRA and CDR2 is YSYEKL. CDR3 in DNA: TGCGCCAGCAGCCAAGATAGACAGACAGAAGCTTTCTTT. It codes for CASSQDRQTEAFF.

This clonotype was observed at least ten times. The chain carries TRBV5-4 and TRBJ2-5; D unresolved. The CDR3 is 14 residues long. V was shortened by 1 base and J by 0 bases, with 7 bases between the two germline ends. CDR1 is SGHNT, CDR2 YYREEE, per germline (reference sequence). CDR3 DNA: TGTGCCAGCAGCTTGCGTCAGTACCAAGAGACCCAGTACTTC. Residues: CASSLRQYQETQYF.

This clonotype was observed at least ten times. The chain combines TRBV4-3 with TRBJ2-7, with a possible D match to TRBD2 (6 bases). The CDR3 has 14 amino acids. CDR1 and CDR2 from the germline V gene are LGHNA and YSLEER. V lost 0 bases to trimming and J lost 2 bases, with 8 bases between them. CDR3 sequence: CASSQDSGAYEQYF. The DNA of the CDR3 is TGCGCCAGCAGCCAAGATTCGGGGGCCTACGAGCAGTACTTC.

This clonotype was recorded at least ten times. V is TRBV7-2 and J is TRBJ2-1; tentatively, D is TRBD2 (6 bases). Germline values: CDR1 SGHTA, CDR2 FQGNSA. With 6 bases removed from V and 5 bases from J, the gap between germline ends came to 17 bases. This CDR3 region has 15 residues. The CDR3 sequence is CASSPVGTDNNEQFF. The CDR3 coding sequence is TGTGCCAGCAGTCCTGTCGGGACTGATAACAATGAGCAGTTCTTC.

This clonotype appeared many times. This chain joins TRBV12-3 or TRBV12-4 and TRBJ1-1; D is unresolved. This CDR3 contains 14 residues. The V and J ends lost 5 bases and 0 bases respectively, with 10 bases between them. The CDR3 nucleotides read TGTGCCAGCAGTCATTCAACAGTGAACACTGAAGCTTTCTTT. Translated, it gives CASSHSTVNTEAFF.

The table lists this clonotype with many counts. J is TRBJ1-5 and V is TRBV20-1, with D unresolved. The CDR3 is 15 amino acids. V dropped 3 bases and J dropped 2 bases, with 14 bases sitting between them. CDR1 is DFQATT and CDR2 is SNEGSKA in the germline V gene (reference sequence). CDR3 in DNA: TGCAGTGCTAGGGTCAATTTTCCAGGCAATCAGCCCCAGCATTTT. This gives the protein CSARVNFPGNQPQHF.

This clonotype appeared once. The rearrangement joins TRBV7-2 to TRBJ2-3; possible D gene TRBD2, 5 bases. The CDR3 covers 12 residues. Germline V gene data show CDR1 as SGHTA and CDR2 as FQGNSA. V dropped 5 bases and J dropped 6 bases, with 9 bases sitting between them. The CDR3 nucleotides read TGTGCCAGCAGCCGGGAAGTGGATACGCAGTATTTT. Translating it yields CASSREVDTQYF.

This clonotype is categorized as medium-sized. This sequence joins TRBV4-1 and TRBJ1-1, with D unresolved. Per the germline V gene, CDR1 is MGHRA and CDR2 is YSYEKL. The CDR3 has 15 amino acids. Trimming stripped 0 bases from V and 0 bases from J, with 8 bases between. The CDR3 sequence: CASSQEGPMNTEAFF. The CDR3 DNA is TGCGCCAGCAGCCAAGAGGGTCCCATGAACACTGAAGCTTTCTTT.

In this sample, this clonotype turned up many times. The chain recombines TRBV6-5 with TRBJ2-3; D is perhaps TRBD2 (5 bases). The CDR3 sequence is 15 residues long. The V gene lost 5 bases and the J gene lost 0 bases, with 12 bases spanning the gap. Per the germline V gene, CDR1 is MNHEY and CDR2 is SVGAGI. The CDR3 DNA reads as TGTGCCAGCAGTCGAGGGCTAACTAGCACAGATACGCAGTATTTT. Its translation is CASSRGLTSTDTQYF.